The source of this TCR beta chain is a study of shared clonotypes between healthy human individuals. To note about this clone: The junction departs from the called germline gene at one end, perhaps through a read error.

Unsorted samples drew genomic DNA from approximately 90 million PBMCs. At the deep level, the assay was run. As originally analysed: Filtering differed for immunoSEQ, which gave only junction sequences without quality scores. Assay used: immunoSEQ multiplex PCR; TCRdb lists only in-frame clones, some missing. V, J and clone size derive from that table, while D and trimming were established from the DNA sequence. The data contain about half a million clones, 65% to 85% of them singletons. The receptor's source is a woman aged 40 to 50 in good health. Some clones in this sample may be carry-over from other donors' samples. What was sequenced was PBMCs.

DNA of the CDR3: TGTGCCAGCAGTTTAGCAGGAGGCTCCTCCAATGAGCAGTTCTTC. It encodes CASSLAGGSSNEQFF. The chain has TRBV28 and TRBJ2-1; a possible D gene is TRBD2 (5 bases). This CDR3 has 15 residues. Germline-derived CDR1 and CDR2 are MDHEN and SYDVKM.